This TCR beta chain was observed in a study of blood T cells in healthy people across ages. Regarding the study as a whole: TCR beta diversity per million T cells fell roughly linearly with age. It was the long-lived donors that had more naive CD4+ cells and higher diversity than aged donors.

Peripheral blood, about 9.4 milliliters per donor, was collected. Germline trimming cut 5 bases from V and 8 bases from J; bases unmatched to any gene: 7. In germline, CDR1 is WNHNN, CDR2 SYGVQD (reference sequence). The length of the CDR3 is 15 residues. PCR was performed a second time for roughly 7 to 11 cycles using a sample-barcoded 5' primer and a J-beta primer mix. A 12-random-nucleotide template-switch adaptor tagged each cDNA molecule. TCRdb independently ran MiXCR on the 5' RACE reads; one entry per CDR3 protein. This table has about 1.7 million distinct CDR3 sequences, roughly 27% appearing once. The table lists this clonotype with a few counts. Its antigen is not known.

The sequence was collected from a woman in her 30s in good health. What was sequenced was blood. The chain couples TRBV10-1 to TRBJ2-1; 12 bases align to TRBD2. The CDR3 DNA is TGCGCCAGCAGTCCACGACTAGCGGGAGACCATGAGCAGTTCTTC. Encoded protein: CASSPRLAGDHEQFF.